Presented here are 26 T cell receptor beta chains from one specimen sequenced in a study of control samples from healthy donors and cancer patients. Data came from immunoSEQ multiplex PCR; TCRdb stores just in-frame clones and leaves some out. The top ten clones hold 8.5% to 10% of a sample with about 130,000 clones, approximately 90% of them seen once. The sequenced sample was blood. The receptors shown here come from a man in his late teens or twenties in good health.

This chain uses TRBV2 with TRBJ1-3; TRBD1 is a possible D gene (5 bases). V lost 3 bases, J lost 7 bases, and 10 bases lay in between. The CDR3 has 13 residues. Germline assignment: CDR1 SNHLY and CDR2 FYNNEI. CDR3 sequence: CASSDWQGNTIYF. DNA for the CDR3: TGTGCCAGCAGTGACTGGCAGGGTAACACCATATATTTT.

The chain carries TRBV4-1 and TRBJ2-7; D possibly corresponds to TRBD2 (5 bases). Germline CDR1 and CDR2: MGHRA and YSYEKL. V was pared by 0 bases and J by 2 bases, with 20 bases between. This CDR3 has 18 amino acids. CDR3 region: CASSQDPVFRGPTYEQYF. The CDR3 coding sequence is TGCGCCAGCAGCCAAGACCCCGTTTTTCGGGGTCCTACCTACGAGCAGTACTTC.

The chain links TRBV6-1 to TRBJ1-1, with D possibly matching TRBD1 (5 bases). Per the germline V gene, CDR1 is MNHNS and CDR2 is SASEGT. V dropped 3 bases and J dropped 3 bases, with 8 bases sitting between them. This CDR3 comprises 13 residues. The CDR3 DNA is TGTGCCAGCAGTGACAGGGAGGACACTGAAGCTTTCTTT. Translated: CASSDREDTEAFF.

The chain couples TRBV4-1 to TRBJ1-2; maybe TRBD1 (6 bases). From germline, CDR1 is MGHRA and CDR2 YSYEKL. This CDR3 has 16 residues. V gave up 1 base and J gave up 4 bases, with 16 bases separating them. The CDR3 is CASSQAARQAGYGYTF. Here the CDR3 DNA reads TGCGCCAGCAGCCAAGCCGCTCGACAGGCTGGCTATGGCTACACCTTC.

The chain links TRBV10-1 to TRBJ1-5, with D tentatively TRBD1 (5 bases). Germline-derived CDR1 and CDR2 are WNHNN and SYGVQD (reference sequence). The CDR3 runs to 13 residues. V gave up 9 bases and J gave up 5 bases, with 14 bases separating them. Written as DNA, the CDR3 is TGCGCCAGACCGGGACCGAATCATCAGCCCCAGCATTTT. This codes for CARPGPNHQPQHF.

The CDR3 DNA follows: TGTGCCAGCAGCCAAGGACATAGAGTAGGTATTCAGTACTTC. Protein product: CASSQGHRVGIQYF. The rearrangement uses TRBV3-1 (or the pseudogene TRBV3-2) and TRBJ2-4, with D unresolved. CDR1 and CDR2 from the germline V gene are LGHDT and YNNKEL (reference sequence). The V end lost 1 base, the J end lost 10 bases, and 14 bases lay between the germline ends. The CDR3 consists of 14 residues.

The chain recombines TRBV7-9 with TRBJ1-2; TRBD1 aligns across 8 bases. CDR3 length: 13 amino acids. Germline trimming cut 5 bases from V and 6 bases from J; bases unmatched to any gene: 5. Germline V gene lookup returns CDR1 SEHNR and CDR2 FQNEAQ (reference sequence). CDR3 sequence: CASSQQGADGYTF. The DNA of the CDR3 is TGTGCCAGCAGCCAGCAGGGGGCGGATGGCTACACCTTC.

The chain carries TRBV6-5 and TRBJ1-5; D is undetermined. Germline assignment: CDR1 MNHEY and CDR2 SVGAGI. Deletions cut 6 bases from V and 1 base from J, with 10 bases between. The CDR3 is 14 residues long. Written as DNA, the CDR3 is TGTGCCAGCAGCGATGAAGGGAGCAATCAGCCCCAGCATTTT. As protein: CASSDEGSNQPQHF.

The chain recombines TRBV27 with TRBJ1-2; a possible D gene is TRBD1 (5 bases). This CDR3 region has 15 residues. V was cut by 0 bases and J by 1 base, with 9 bases left in between. Germline lookup yields CDR1 MNHEY and CDR2 SMNVEV (reference sequence). The CDR3 loop is CASSLSIQGNYGYTF. The CDR3 DNA is TGTGCCAGCAGTTTATCGATTCAGGGTAACTATGGCTACACCTTC.

The chain combines TRBV18 with TRBJ2-2; the D is unclear. CDR1 KGHSH and CDR2 LQKENI come from the germline V gene. V lost 8 bases and J lost 6, with 25 bases in between. The CDR3 loop spans 17 amino acids. In nucleotides, the CDR3 is TGTGCCAGCGCCCCACAATCCGGGTCCCGTTTTGCCGGGGAGCTGTTTTTT. Amino acids: CASAPQSGSRFAGELFF.

The chain links TRBV27 to TRBJ1-5; D uncertain. Trimming cost V 4 bases and J 3 bases, with 10 bases left between them. The CDR3 is 14 amino acids. Germline CDR1 MNHEY, CDR2 SMNVEV (reference sequence). The CDR3 reads CASSSGVVNQPQHF. In DNA, the CDR3 is TGTGCCAGCAGTTCCGGGGTCGTCAATCAGCCCCAGCATTTT.

The gene calls are TRBV10-3 and TRBJ1-3; D possibly corresponds to TRBD1 (6 bases). The CDR3 consists of 15 residues. V lost 6 bases and J lost 4, with 16 bases in between. The germline V gene encodes CDR1 ENHRY and CDR2 SYGVKD. As DNA, the CDR3 is TGTGCCATCAGGAATACAGGGACTGGAGGAAACACCATATATTTT. It codes for CAIRNTGTGGNTIYF.

This sequence joins TRBV12-5 and TRBJ1-1, with 8 positions matching TRBD1. The CDR3 sequence is 17 residues long. Per germline, CDR1 LGHNT and CDR2 FRNRAP. The J segment lost 0 bases and the V segment lost 0 bases, leaving 6 bases of the junction unmatched. Here the CDR3 DNA reads TGTGCTAGTGGTTTGGTAATTTGGACAGGGATGAACACTGAAGCTTTCTTT. Amino acid sequence: CASGLVIWTGMNTEAFF.

The rearrangement joins TRBV2 to TRBJ1-6; possible D gene TRBD1, 6 bases. CDR1 is SNHLY and CDR2 is FYNNEI in the germline V gene. V was clipped by 2 bases and J by 7 bases, with 12 bases between them. The CDR3 covers 15 residues. The CDR3 bases are TGTGCCAGCAGTGAAAGGGGGGACCTGAATTCACCCCTCCACTTT. Its translation is CASSERGDLNSPLHF.

J is TRBJ2-7 and V is TRBV11-2; perhaps TRBD2 as D (7 bases). The CDR3 contains 15 residues. Deletions cut 2 bases from V and 2 bases from J, with 13 bases between. Germline V gene sequence: CDR1 SGHAT, CDR2 FQNNGV. The CDR3 here is CASSLRGGVAYEQYF. In DNA form, the CDR3 reads TGTGCCAGCAGCTTACGAGGGGGGGTAGCCTACGAGCAGTACTTC.

Written as DNA, the CDR3 is TGTGCCAGCAGCTCAAACAGGGCCCGGGGAACTGAAGCTTTCTTT. Its translation: CASSSNRARGTEAFF. The V call is TRBV7-9, the J call TRBJ1-1; TRBD1 is a possible D gene (6 bases). This CDR3 spans 15 amino acids. Trimming cost V 4 bases and J 5 bases, with 17 bases left between them. The germline CDR1 and CDR2 sequences are SEHNR and FQNEAQ (reference sequence).

This clone was counted a single time. The genes are TRBV9 and TRBJ1-1; weak D call: TRBD1 (6 bases). V was pared by 0 bases and J by 1 base, with 7 bases between. Germline-derived CDR1 and CDR2 are SGDLS and YYNGEE. This CDR3 region has 14 residues. CDR3 residues: CASSVEGGNTEAFF. For the CDR3, the DNA is TGTGCCAGCAGCGTAGAAGGGGGGAACACTGAAGCTTTCTTT.

The chain recombines TRBV5-6 with TRBJ2-2, with D uncertain. The CDR3 length is 13 residues. V gave up 1 base and J gave up 5 bases, with 6 bases separating them. The germline gives CDR1 SGHDT, CDR2 YYEEEE. The CDR3 DNA reads as TGTGCCAGCAGCTTGCGACTTACCGGGGAGCTGTTTTTT. Amino acids: CASSLRLTGELFF. The entire variable domain, with the rest obtained from reference TRBV5-6 and TRBJ2-2, is as follows: DAGVTQSPTHLIKTRGQQVTLRCSPKSGHDTVSWYQQALGQGPQFIFQYYEEEERQRGNFPDRFSGHQFPNYSSELNVNALLLGDSALYLCASSLRLTGELFFGEGSRLTVL.

This rearrangement joins TRBV4-1 to TRBJ1-6; 10 bases are shared with TRBD1. CDR1 and CDR2 (germline): MGHRA, YSYEKL. The CDR3 consists of 14 residues. V shed 5 bases, J shed 9 bases, and the junction held 4 bases outside the gene matches. The CDR3 DNA is TGCGCCAGCAGCTCCGGGACAGGGGCTTCACCCCTCCACTTT. It is translated as CASSSGTGASPLHF.

This clone was seen just once. The chain combines TRBV27 with TRBJ2-6, with TRBD2 matching 10 bases. The CDR3 has 17 amino acids. CDR1 is MNHEY, CDR2 SMNVEV, per germline (reference sequence). J lost 2 bases, V lost 4 bases, and 5 bases had no gene match. CDR3 coding DNA: TGTGCCAGCAGTTCACTAGCGGGGTCAACTGGGGCCAACGTCCTGACTTTC. Protein: CASSSLAGSTGANVLTF. The whole variable domain, filled in from reference TRBV27 and TRBJ2-6, reads EAQVTQNPRYLITVTGKKLTVTCSQNMNHEYMSWYRQDPGLGLRQIYYSMNVEVTDKGDVPEGYKVSRKEKRNFPLILESPSPNQTSLYFCASSSLAGSTGANVLTFGAGSRLTVL.

This chain uses TRBV20-1 with TRBJ2-3; 7 bases match TRBD1. The CDR3 has 11 residues. Germline V gene data show CDR1 as DFQATT and CDR2 as SNEGSKA (reference sequence). Germline trimming cut 6 bases from V and 5 bases from J; bases unmatched to any gene: 2. In DNA, the CDR3 is TGCAGTGCGAGACAGGGAGATACGCAGTATTTT. This gives the protein CSARQGDTQYF.

V and J are TRBV6-5 and TRBJ2-5, with D perhaps assigned TRBD1 or TRBD2 (5 bases each). V lost 6 bases and J 4 bases, leaving 18 bases between the germline ends. The CDR3 is made up of 15 amino acids. The germline V gene has CDR1 MNHEY and CDR2 SVGAGI. The CDR3: CASRAGTTERETQYF. CDR3 coding DNA: TGTGCCAGCAGAGCCGGGACGACGGAGCGAGAGACCCAGTACTTC.

V is TRBV7-2 and J is TRBJ2-4; possible D gene TRBD2, 6 bases. Germline CDR1 is SGHTA and CDR2 is FQGNSA. V shed 5 bases and J shed 3 bases, with 11 bases lying between them. The CDR3 totals 14 residues. The CDR3 bases are TGTGCCAGCAGCCCCGGGGGTGGCAAAAACATTCAGTACTTC. Translating gives CASSPGGGKNIQYF.

The chain carries TRBV5-1 and TRBJ1-4; D unresolved. Germline loops: CDR1 SGHRS, CDR2 YFSETQ. V lost 0 bases and J 0 bases, leaving 6 bases between the germline ends. The CDR3 extends over 15 amino acids. The CDR3 is CASSLVSATNEKLFF. The CDR3 nucleotides are TGCGCCAGCAGCTTGGTTTCAGCAACTAATGAAAAACTGTTTTTT.

The J gene is TRBJ2-3, the V gene TRBV2, with 9 bases lining up with TRBD1. Losses at the gene ends were 4 bases for V and 2 bases for J; bases not matched to a gene: 4. The length of the CDR3 is 15 residues. Germline V CDR1 and CDR2: SNHLY, FYNNEI. In DNA, the CDR3 is TGTGCCAGCAGTGGACAGGGGGTAAACACAGATACGCAGTATTTT. This encodes CASSGQGVNTDTQYF. The whole variable domain, filled in from reference TRBV2 and TRBJ2-3, reads EPEVTQTPSHQVTQMGQEVILRCVPISNHLYFYWYRQILGQKVEFLVSFYNNEISEKSEIFDDQFSVERPDGSNFTLKIRSTKLEDSAMYFCASSGQGVNTDTQYFGPGTRLTVL.

V usage is TRBV30 and J usage is TRBJ2-2; tentatively, D is TRBD1 or TRBD2 (5 bases each). The ends were cut back, 0 bases at V and 0 bases at J, with 8 bases in the middle. Germline V gene lookup returns CDR1 GTSNPN and CDR2 SVGIG (reference sequence). The CDR3 sequence is 15 residues long. Here the CDR3 DNA reads TGTGCCTGGAGTGTGGTGGGGGCGAACACCGGGGAGCTGTTTTTT. Encoded protein: CAWSVVGANTGELFF.